This T cell receptor (beta chain) was identified during a study of PD-L1 blockade in urothelial cancer. Overall study: About 90% of the 29 patients were males with bladder-origin urothelial cancer. The researchers analyzed blood 3 weeks (second dose) and 6 weeks after treatment start. The median T cell count in blood samples was 110,000 to 150,000.

Time point in this sample: pretreatment peripheral blood. With 3 bases removed from V and 7 bases from J, the gap between germline ends came to 15 bases. The length of the CDR3 is 14 residues. Germline V gene data show CDR1 as MNHNS and CDR2 as SASEGT. Each PCR had synthetic TCR analog templates added to it as a spike-in. Here immunoSEQ multiplex PCR was the method, and the copy in TCRdb shows in-frame clones only, minus some. The sample lists 50,000 to 70,000 clones, over 75% occurring once. The source was PBMCs, collected around atezolizumab (anti-PD-L1) treatment. The V and J genes are TRBV6-1 and TRBJ2-5, with D unclear. This clonotype was obtained from a man aged 70 or older with urothelial cancer. CDR3 nucleotides: TGTGCCAGCAGTGACAATAGAGAGATTGGGACCCAGTACTTC. This encodes CASSDNREIGTQYF.